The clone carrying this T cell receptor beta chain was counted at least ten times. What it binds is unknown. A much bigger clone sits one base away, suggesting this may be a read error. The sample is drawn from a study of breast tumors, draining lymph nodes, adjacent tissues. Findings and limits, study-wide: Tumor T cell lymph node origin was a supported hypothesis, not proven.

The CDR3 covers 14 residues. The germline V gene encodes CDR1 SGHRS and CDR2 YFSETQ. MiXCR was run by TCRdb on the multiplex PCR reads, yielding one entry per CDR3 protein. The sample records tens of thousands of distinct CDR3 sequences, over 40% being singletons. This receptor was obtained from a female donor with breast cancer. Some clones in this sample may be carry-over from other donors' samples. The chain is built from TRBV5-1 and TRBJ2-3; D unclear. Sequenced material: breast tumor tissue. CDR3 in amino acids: CASSSGSKSDTQCF. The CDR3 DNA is TGCGCCAGCAGCTCGGGCAGCAAGTCAGATACGCAGTGTTTT. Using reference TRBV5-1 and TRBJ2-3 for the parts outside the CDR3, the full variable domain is KAGVTQTPRYLIKTRGQQVTLSCSPISGHRSVSWYQQTPGQGLQFLFEYFSETQRNKGNFPGRFSGRQFSNSRSEMNVSTLELGDSALYLCASSSGSKSDTQCFGPGTRLTVL.